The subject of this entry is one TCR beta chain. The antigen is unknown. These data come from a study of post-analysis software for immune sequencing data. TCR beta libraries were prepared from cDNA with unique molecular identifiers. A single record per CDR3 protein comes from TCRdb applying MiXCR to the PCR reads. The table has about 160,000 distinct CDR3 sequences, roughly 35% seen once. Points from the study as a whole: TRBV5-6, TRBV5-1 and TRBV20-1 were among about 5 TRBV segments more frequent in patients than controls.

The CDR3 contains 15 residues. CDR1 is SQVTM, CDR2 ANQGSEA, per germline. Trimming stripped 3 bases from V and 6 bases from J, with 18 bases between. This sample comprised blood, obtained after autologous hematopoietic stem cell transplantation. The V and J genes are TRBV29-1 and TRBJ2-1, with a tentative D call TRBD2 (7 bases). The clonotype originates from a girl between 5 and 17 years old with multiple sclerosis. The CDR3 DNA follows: TGCAGCGTTGACCTGGGGGGGCTTCCCCCCAATGAGCAGTTCTTC. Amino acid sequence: CSVDLGGLPPNEQFF.